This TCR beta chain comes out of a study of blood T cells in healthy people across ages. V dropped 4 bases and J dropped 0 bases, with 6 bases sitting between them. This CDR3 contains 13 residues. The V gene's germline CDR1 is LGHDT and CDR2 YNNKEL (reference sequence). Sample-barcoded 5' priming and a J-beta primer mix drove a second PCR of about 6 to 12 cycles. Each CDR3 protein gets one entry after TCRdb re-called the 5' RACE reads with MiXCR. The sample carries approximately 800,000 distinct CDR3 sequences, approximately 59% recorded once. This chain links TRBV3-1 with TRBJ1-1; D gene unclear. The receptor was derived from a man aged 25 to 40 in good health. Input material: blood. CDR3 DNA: TGTGCCAGCAGCCCTTTCTTGAACACTGAAGCTTTCTTT. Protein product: CASSPFLNTEAFF.